The 31 T cell receptor beta chains below were found in one sample sequenced in a study of T cell responses to AZD1222 COVID-19 vaccine. Here immunoSEQ multiplex PCR was the method, and the copy in TCRdb shows in-frame clones only, minus some. The sample has roughly 120,000 clones; approximately 90% are singletons. Sequenced material: peripheral blood, taken on day 0 of AZD1222 vaccination. Receptors originate from an adult in good health.

Here the CDR3 reads CASSLGESGNNQPQHF. CDR3 sequence (DNA): TGTGCCAGCAGCTTAGGAGAATCGGGGAACAATCAGCCCCAGCATTTT. The chain carries TRBV7-8 and TRBJ1-5; D gene unclear. Germline CDR1 is SGHVS and CDR2 is FQNEAQ. This CDR3 comprises 16 residues. Trimming removed 1 base from V and 3 bases from J, with 13 bases in between.

This sequence joins TRBV28 and TRBJ1-2, with D hard to call. V shed 4 bases and J shed 6 bases, with 15 bases lying between them. CDR3 length equals 14 residues. The germline V gene encodes CDR1 MDHEN and CDR2 SYDVKM. The CDR3 sequence is CASSSFYITDGYTF. The CDR3 DNA follows: TGTGCCAGCAGTTCATTCTACATAACGGATGGCTACACCTTC.

CDR3 DNA: TGTGCCAGCAGTTCCCAAGGGGGAGGAGGGAACACTGAAGCTTTCTTT. Protein: CASSSQGGGGNTEAFF. This chain uses TRBV6-2 or TRBV6-3 with TRBJ1-1; perhaps TRBD1 as D (6 bases). CDR1 MNHEY and CDR2 SVGEGT come from the germline V gene. The V end lost 4 bases, the J end lost 1 base, and 16 bases lay between the germline ends. The CDR3 totals 16 residues.

The chain carries TRBV7-2 and TRBJ1-2; 9 bases map to TRBD1. Germline CDR1 is SGHTA and CDR2 is FQGNSA. The trim removed 5 bases at V and 4 bases at J, leaving 2 bases unmatched. The CDR3 sequence is 13 residues long. The CDR3 reads CASSQDRGYGYTF. CDR3 nucleotide sequence: TGTGCCAGCAGCCAGGACAGGGGCTATGGCTACACCTTC.

The chain uses TRBV30 and TRBJ1-6, with D hard to call. The CDR3 length is 18 residues. Trimming removed 0 bases at V and 0 bases at J, with 15 bases between. Germline values: CDR1 GTSNPN, CDR2 SVGIG (reference sequence). The CDR3 region is CAWSVGGLFSSYNSPLHF. The CDR3 bases are TGTGCCTGGAGTGTAGGCGGTTTGTTCAGCTCCTATAATTCACCCCTCCACTTT.

The rearrangement uses TRBV30 and TRBJ1-2, with D tentatively TRBD1 (6 bases). Trimming shortened V by 1 base and J by 4 bases, and 13 bases separated the two germline ends. Germline CDR1 GTSNPN, CDR2 SVGIG (reference sequence). The CDR3 runs to 14 residues. CDR3 in DNA: TGTGCCTGGAGTGGTCAGAGGGGGATCTATGGCTACACCTTC. Protein sequence: CAWSGQRGIYGYTF.

The CDR3 DNA reads TGCGCCAGCAGTATGGCGGGGGCCCCCACAGATACGCAGTATTTT. This gives the protein CASSMAGAPTDTQYF. The chain recombines TRBV10-1 with TRBJ2-3; D is possibly TRBD2 (7 bases). The CDR3 has 15 residues. Deletions cut 5 bases from V and 2 bases from J, with 14 bases between. The germline gives CDR1 WNHNN, CDR2 SYGVQD (reference sequence).

This chain links TRBV6-1 with TRBJ2-7, with D uncertain. The germline CDR1 and CDR2 sequences are MNHNS and SASEGT. Trimming pared 2 bases from V and 3 bases from J, leaving 8 bases between. This CDR3 comprises 13 residues. The CDR3 coding sequence is TGTGCCAGCAGTGAATCGACTGGCTACGAGCAGTACTTC. Protein product: CASSESTGYEQYF.

The chain couples TRBV7-3 to TRBJ2-7; D is possibly TRBD1 (5 bases). V lost 5 bases and J lost 2, with 10 bases in between. Per the germline V gene, CDR1 is SGHTA and CDR2 is FQGTGA. The CDR3 length is 13 residues. Here the CDR3 reads CASSQDSAYEQYF. The CDR3 nucleotides are TGTGCCAGCAGCCAAGACAGCGCCTACGAGCAGTACTTC. The variable domain in full, completed from reference TRBV7-3 and TRBJ2-7, reads GAGVSQTPSNKVTEKGKYVELRCDPISGHTALYWYRQSLGQGPEFLIYFQGTGAADDSGLPNDRFFAVRPEGSVSTLKIQRTERGDSAVYLCASSQDSAYEQYFGPGTRLTVT.

V is TRBV18 and J is TRBJ2-3; D perhaps matches TRBD2 (6 bases). Germline V gives CDR1 KGHSH, CDR2 LQKENI. This CDR3 contains 13 residues. Trimming cost V 3 bases and J 6 bases, with 10 bases left between them. The CDR3 spells CASSPGTADTQYF. CDR3 DNA sequence: TGTGCCAGCTCACCGGGGACTGCTGATACGCAGTATTTT.

This chain connects TRBV18 to TRBJ2-4, with D uncertain. The germline V and J ends were trimmed by 1 base and 0 bases, with 10 bases remaining between them. Germline V gene lookup returns CDR1 KGHSH and CDR2 LQKENI. This CDR3 region has 16 residues. The CDR3 spells CASSPLKELAKNIQYF. The CDR3 DNA sequence: TGTGCCAGCTCACCACTGAAGGAACTAGCCAAAAACATTCAGTACTTC.

V and J are TRBV5-1 and TRBJ2-2, with TRBD2 identical over 7 bases. Germline V lookup: CDR1 SGHRS, CDR2 YFSETQ. The CDR3 consists of 14 residues. V was clipped by 3 bases and J by 2 bases; unmatched bases: 1. CDR3 in DNA: TGCGCCAGCAGCTCTAGCGGTAACACCGGGGAGCTGTTTTTT. Encoded protein: CASSSSGNTGELFF.

The chain recombines TRBV7-8 with TRBJ2-3; 11 positions agree with TRBD2. V lost 5 bases and J lost 5; bases outside the gene matches: 9. The germline V gene has CDR1 SGHVS and CDR2 FQNEAQ. The CDR3 length is 16 residues. The CDR3 DNA is TGTGCCAGCAGCCTAATCGGGACTAGCGGAGGAGATACGCAGTATTTT. It yields the protein CASSLIGTSGGDTQYF.

The rearrangement uses TRBV18 and TRBJ1-1, with 8 bases aligning to TRBD1. The CDR3 contains 18 residues. The germline V gene has CDR1 KGHSH and CDR2 LQKENI. V gave up 4 bases and J gave up 0 bases; unmatched junction bases: 13. CDR3 amino acids: CASSRSLTGGGMNTEAFF. CDR3 DNA sequence: TGTGCCAGCTCACGTTCGTTAACAGGGGGAGGAATGAACACTGAAGCTTTCTTT.

The V call is TRBV2, the J call TRBJ1-2, with D maybe TRBD1 (6 bases). V was clipped by 10 bases and J by 2 bases, with 17 bases between them. CDR1 is SNHLY and CDR2 is FYNNEI in the germline V gene. The CDR3 has 14 amino acids. The CDR3 coding sequence is TGTGCCACCTCCGGGGGGCAGGGGAACTATGGCTACACCTTC. Translation: CATSGGQGNYGYTF.

The chain employs TRBV4-1 and TRBJ2-1, with TRBD2 matching 8 bases. Trimming at V came to 1 base and at J to 1 base, leaving 6 bases not matched to a gene. Germline CDR1 is MGHRA and CDR2 is YSYEKL. This CDR3 spans 17 amino acids. The CDR3 DNA follows: TGCGCCAGCAGCCAAGCCTTCGCGGGAGGATCCTACAATGAGCAGTTCTTC. This translates into CASSQAFAGGSYNEQFF.

The rearrangement links TRBV2 to TRBJ1-4; D not certain. The germline V and J ends were trimmed by 5 bases and 0 bases, with 7 bases remaining between them. The CDR3 sequence is 14 residues long. CDR1 and CDR2 (germline): SNHLY, FYNNEI. The DNA of the CDR3 is TGTGCCAGCAGTTTTATCACAACTAATGAAAAACTGTTTTTT. Translating it yields CASSFITTNEKLFF.

The chain is built from TRBV5-1 and TRBJ1-5, with D perhaps matching TRBD1 (5 bases). Germline lookup yields CDR1 SGHRS and CDR2 YFSETQ. The CDR3 is made up of 17 amino acids. Trimming pared 0 bases from V and 0 bases from J, leaving 13 bases between. CDR3 nucleotide sequence: TGCGCCAGCAGCTTGGTGGGGGGAAGTGCTAGCAATCAGCCCCAGCATTTT. Amino acid sequence: CASSLVGGSASNQPQHF. Variable domain in full (rest from reference TRBV5-1 and TRBJ1-5): KAGVTQTPRYLIKTRGQQVTLSCSPISGHRSVSWYQQTPGQGLQFLFEYFSETQRNKGNFPGRFSGRQFSNSRSEMNVSTLELGDSALYLCASSLVGGSASNQPQHFGDGTRLSIL.

The rearrangement links TRBV5-4 to TRBJ2-7, with 7 bases identical to TRBD1. Germline CDR1 SGHNT, CDR2 YYREEE (reference sequence). The trim removed 5 bases at V and 2 bases at J, leaving 10 bases unmatched. The CDR3 has 15 amino acids. The CDR3 spells CASSRGDRSPYEQYF. The DNA for the CDR3 is TGTGCCAGCAGTAGAGGGGACAGATCCCCCTACGAGCAGTACTTC.

A single count supports this clone. The J gene is TRBJ2-1, the V gene TRBV19, with TRBD2 matching 10 bases. Looked up from germline, CDR1 is LNHDA and CDR2 is SQIVND (reference sequence). Unmatched junction bases numbered 6, after V lost 4 bases and J lost 6 bases. This CDR3 has 15 amino acids. The CDR3 is CASSKQAGGGNEQFF. The CDR3 DNA is TGTGCCAGTAGTAAACAAGCGGGAGGGGGCAATGAGCAGTTCTTC.

This clone appeared a single time. The V call is TRBV11-2, the J call TRBJ2-1, with a weak D call TRBD2 (6 bases). The CDR3 extends over 13 amino acids. Trimming shortened V by 5 bases and J by 7 bases, and 12 bases separated the two germline ends. From germline, CDR1 is SGHAT and CDR2 FQNNGV. The CDR3 region is CASSATRGNEQFF. CDR3 bases: TGTGCCAGCAGCGCGACTAGAGGTAATGAGCAGTTCTTC.

This sequence joins TRBV18 and TRBJ2-5, with TRBD2 identical over 9 bases. Germline V gene sequence: CDR1 KGHSH, CDR2 LQKENI. The CDR3 contains 15 residues. J lost 5 bases, V lost 3 bases, and 7 bases had no gene match. CDR3 sequence reads: CASSPVTSGRETQYF. CDR3 nucleotides: TGTGCCAGCTCACCTGTGACTAGCGGTAGGGAGACCCAGTACTTC.

The CDR3 sequence is CASSLKLPSTDTQYF. CDR3 DNA: TGTGCCAGCAGCTTAAAACTACCCAGCACAGATACGCAGTATTTT. This chain links TRBV11-2 with TRBJ2-3, with D unclear. The CDR3 spans 15 residues. Trimming pared 2 bases from V and 0 bases from J, leaving 9 bases between. Germline loops: CDR1 SGHAT, CDR2 FQNNGV.

The gene calls are TRBV5-1 and TRBJ2-7, with 11 bases fitting TRBD1. The better agreement between TRBJ2-1 and the DNA end casts doubt on the J call. Germline CDR1 SGHRS, CDR2 YFSETQ. The CDR3 is 15 amino acids. The CDR3 nucleotides read TGCGCCAGCAGCGCGGACAGGGGGCCTGCGGATGAGCAGTTCTTC. This gives the protein CASSADRGPADEQFF.

This chain uses TRBV7-8 with TRBJ2-5; D remains unclear. The CDR3 length is 14 residues. Per the germline V gene, CDR1 is SGHVS and CDR2 is FQNEAQ. The V end was cut by 1 base, the J end by 5 bases, with 11 bases between. The CDR3, as DNA: TGTGCCAGCAGCTTAGGGCAGCGTTGGGAGACCCAGTACTTC. This translates into CASSLGQRWETQYF.

On this clone itself: At one end the junction does not follow the germline gene, possibly because of a read error. The rearrangement joins TRBV7-7 to TRBJ2-2; 7 bases align to TRBD2. The CDR3 totals 16 residues. The germline V gene encodes CDR1 SSHAT and CDR2 FNYEAQ (reference sequence). This CDR3 reads CASSLVPGRDTGELFF. The CDR3 DNA is TGTGCTAGCAGCTTAGTTCCAGGGAGGGACACCGGGGAGCTGTTTTTT.

The V gene is TRBV10-3, the J gene TRBJ2-3, with D hard to call. V was pared by 10 bases and J by 1 base, with 12 bases between. CDR1 and CDR2 from the germline V gene are ENHRY and SYGVKD. The CDR3 consists of 13 residues. This CDR3 reads CATSLWGTDTQYF. CDR3 sequence (DNA): TGTGCCACCTCCCTGTGGGGCACAGATACGCAGTATTTT.

The V gene is TRBV10-2, the J gene TRBJ2-5; 10 bases are a match to TRBD1. V lost 3 bases to trimming and J lost 6 bases; unmatched junction nucleotides: 7. Germline V lookup: CDR1 WSHSY, CDR2 SAAADI. This CDR3 contains 15 residues. The CDR3 coding sequence is TGCGCCAGCAGTGAAGGCGGACAGGGGGGGAAGACCCAGTACTTC. Its protein is CASSEGGQGGKTQYF.

This clone has only one observation. This chain uses TRBV28 with TRBJ1-5; D not certain. CDR1 and CDR2 from the germline V gene are MDHEN and SYDVKM. The CDR3 has 16 amino acids. Trimming pared 7 bases from V and 11 bases from J, leaving 27 bases between. CDR3 coding DNA: TGTGCCAGCACCCCTGCACAAAGCCCCCTTACCCGGGCCCAGCATTTT. This codes for CASTPAQSPLTRAQHF. The variable domain in full, with the rest retrieved from reference TRBV28 and TRBJ1-5, is DVKVTQSSRYLVKRTGEKVFLECVQDMDHENMFWYRQDPGLGLRLIYFSYDVKMKEKGDIPEGYSVSREKKERFSLILESASTNQTSMYLCASTPAQSPLTRAQHFGDGTRLSIL.

The rearrangement joins TRBV13 to TRBJ1-1; D ambiguous. V lost 5 bases and J 1 base, leaving 8 bases between the germline ends. Germline CDR1 PRHDT, CDR2 FYEKMQ (reference sequence). The CDR3 runs 13 residues. DNA for the CDR3: TGTGCCAGCAGCGCGACCGAGAACACTGAAGCTTTCTTT. Its translation is CASSATENTEAFF.

The V and J genes are TRBV7-9 and TRBJ1-2; no reliable D call. Germline V gene lookup returns CDR1 SEHNR and CDR2 FQNEAQ (reference sequence). V lost 4 bases, J lost 8 bases, and 8 bases lay in between. The CDR3 consists of 11 residues. CDR3 sequence (DNA): TGTGCCAGCAGCTCGGGCCGGGGCTACACCTTC. Translating it yields CASSSGRGYTF.